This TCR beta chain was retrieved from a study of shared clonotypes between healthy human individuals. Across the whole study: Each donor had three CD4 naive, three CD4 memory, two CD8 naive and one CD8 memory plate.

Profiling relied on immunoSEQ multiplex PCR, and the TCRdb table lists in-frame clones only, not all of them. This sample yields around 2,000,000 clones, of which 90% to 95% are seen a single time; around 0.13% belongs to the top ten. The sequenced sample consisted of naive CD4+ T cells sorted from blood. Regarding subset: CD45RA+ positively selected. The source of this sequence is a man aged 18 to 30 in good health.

In DNA, the CDR3 is TGTGCCAGCAGTAAATGGACTAGCGGGGGGGCAGATACGCAGTATTTT. It specifies CASSKWTSGGADTQYF. V gene TRBV28 combines with J gene TRBJ2-3; the match to TRBD2 covers 15 bases. Per germline, CDR1 MDHEN and CDR2 SYDVKM. The CDR3 consists of 16 residues. V was clipped by 5 bases and J by 4 bases; unmatched bases: 4.